The present TCR beta chain was sequenced within a study of CD8+ T cells in alopecia areata. Study-level results: Uncertain still, given a single nonresponder, is whether baseline CD8+ expansion links to response.

Treatment here: oral pan-JAK inhibitor, 5-10 mg twice daily. Those with alopecia areata gave lesional scalp punch biopsies and peripheral blood. This clone has a handful of counts. Antigen unknown. CDR1 MDHEN and CDR2 SYDVKM come from the germline V gene. CDR3 size: 11 residues. Trimming pared 6 bases from V and 8 bases from J, leaving 8 bases between. RNA was extracted and reverse transcribed into cDNA as the sequencing template. Only in-frame clones appear in the TCRdb table, and some are missing; sequencing was by immunoSEQ multiplex PCR. The sample lists some 200,000 clones; 55% to 70% were seen once.

The TCR originated in a human donor with alopecia areata. The sample was CD4+ T cells sorted from blood, taken at week 24, from a patient treated with tofacitinib. J is TRBJ2-1 and V is TRBV28, with D perhaps TRBD1 (5 bases). CDR3 nucleotide sequence: TGTGCCAGCAGGGAACAGGATGAGCAGTTCTTC. It specifies CASREQDEQFF.